What follows is one TCR beta chain and its context. The sample comes from a study of blood T cell repertoires in COVID-19. Authors' methods: Nucleated cell number was recorded as an estimate derived from reference gene primer amplification. Repertoires were generated with immunoSEQ multiplex PCR, while TCRdb's copy carries only in-frame clones and drops some. The D gene and trimming were derived from the DNA, and the V and J assignments and clone size from that table. The sample contains about 140,000 clones, 84% of which appear only once. This CDR3 region has 13 residues. Germline CDR1 KGHSH, CDR2 LQKENI. V shed 6 bases and J shed 5 bases, with 13 bases lying between them.

This clonotype originated in a man aged 30 to 45 with COVID-19, enrolled during active disease. The sample was peripheral blood. The chain is built from TRBV18 and TRBJ2-5; perhaps TRBD1 as D (5 bases). DNA for the CDR3: TGTGCCAGCTCCCCGGGCCCAGGGGAGACCCAGTACTTC. This codes for CASSPGPGETQYF.